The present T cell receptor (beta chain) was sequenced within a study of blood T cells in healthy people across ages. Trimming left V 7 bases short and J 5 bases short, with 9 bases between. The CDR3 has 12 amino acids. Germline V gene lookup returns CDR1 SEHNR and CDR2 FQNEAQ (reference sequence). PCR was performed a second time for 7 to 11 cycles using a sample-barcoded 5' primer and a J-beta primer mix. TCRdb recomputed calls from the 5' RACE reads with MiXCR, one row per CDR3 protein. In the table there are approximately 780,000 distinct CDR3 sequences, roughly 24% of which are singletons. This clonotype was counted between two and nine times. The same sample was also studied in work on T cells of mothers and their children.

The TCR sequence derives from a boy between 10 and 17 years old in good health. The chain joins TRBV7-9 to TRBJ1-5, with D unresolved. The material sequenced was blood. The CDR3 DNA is TGTGCCAGCACCCAGGCTGATCAGCCCCAGCATTTT. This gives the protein CASTQADQPQHF.